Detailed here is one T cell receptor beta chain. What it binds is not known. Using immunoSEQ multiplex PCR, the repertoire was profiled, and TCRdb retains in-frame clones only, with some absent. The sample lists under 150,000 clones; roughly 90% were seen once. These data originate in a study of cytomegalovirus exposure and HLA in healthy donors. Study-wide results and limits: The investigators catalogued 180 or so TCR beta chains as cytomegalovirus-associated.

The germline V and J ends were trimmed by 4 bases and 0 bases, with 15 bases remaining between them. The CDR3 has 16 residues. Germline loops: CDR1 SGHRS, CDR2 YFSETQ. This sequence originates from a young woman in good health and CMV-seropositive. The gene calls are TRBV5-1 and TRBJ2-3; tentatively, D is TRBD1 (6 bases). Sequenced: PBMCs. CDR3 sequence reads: CASSQTTGSSTDTQYF. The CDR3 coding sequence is TGCGCCAGCAGCCAGACGACAGGATCTAGCACAGATACGCAGTATTTT.